These T cell receptor beta chains were read from a single sample in a study of long-term antiretroviral therapy in people with HIV. Data came from immunoSEQ multiplex PCR; TCRdb stores just in-frame clones and leaves some out. Of over 20,000 clones listed, around 83% are singletons. This sample comprised unsorted PBMCs, obtained 3 years after starting antiretroviral therapy. Source of these receptors: a man younger than 30 with HIV. The CDR3 runs from the conserved cysteine through the conserved F or W. D genes are given only for firm matches. Size is stated for part of the rows, as once, few or many counts, or as a class when the clone is expanded.

TGTGCCAGCAGCTCCTGGGACTTAGCCAAAAACATTCAGTACTTC | CASSSWDLAKNIQYF | . | TRBJ2-4 | TRBV5-4 | .
TGTGCCAGTAAGGGCCAGGACGTAGTGCCCCAGCATTTT | CASKGQDVVPQHF | . | TRBJ1-5 | TRBV19 | .
TGTGCCAGCAGCTTAGTTGGACAGGGAGAGCTGTTTTTT | CASSLVGQGELFF | TRBD1 | TRBJ1-4 | TRBV7-8 | .
TGTGCCAGCAGCTTGTTGGGAAGGAACACCGGGGAGCTGTTTTTT | CASSLLGRNTGELFF | . | TRBJ2-2 | TRBV5-8 | .
TGTGCCAGCAGTTACGGGCCCCTTGCAGCCAAAAACATTCAGTACTTC | CASSYGPLAAKNIQYF | . | TRBJ2-4 | TRBV6-5 | .
TGTGCCAGCAGCTTATTCCCAGAGAAGAACACTGAAGCTTTCTTT | CASSLFPEKNTEAFF | . | TRBJ1-1 | TRBV11-2 | .
TGTGCCAGCAGTTACCGGGACAGTATCGAAAAACTGTTTTTT | CASSYRDSIEKLFF | TRBD1 | TRBJ1-4 | TRBV6-5 | few
TGTGCCAGCAGCTTAGATGGGACGACAGGCTCCTACGAGCAGTACTTC | CASSLDGTTGSYEQYF | . | TRBJ2-7 | TRBV11-2 | .
TGTGCCAGCAGCTTAAAGGTCGTGATGAGCTCCTACGAGCAGTACTTC | CASSLKVVMSSYEQYF | . | TRBJ2-7 | TRBV11-2 | .
TGCAGCGTTGGAAACCACCCCGGCCCGAAGGGCGGGGAGCTGTTTTTT | CSVGNHPGPKGGELFF | . | TRBJ2-2 | TRBV29-1 | .
TGTGCCAGCAGCTTCTCCTATGGCTACACCTTC | CASSFSYGYTF | . | TRBJ1-2 | TRBV7-9 | .
TGTGCCAGCAGTTTAGGTGGACTAGCGGTATCCTACGAGCAGTACTTC | CASSLGGLAVSYEQYF | TRBD2 | TRBJ2-7 | TRBV28 | .
TGTGCCAGCAGTTATGGGACAAAAGCTAACTATGGCTACACCTTC | CASSYGTKANYGYTF | . | TRBJ1-2 | TRBV6-5 | .
TGTGCCAGTACCCCACAGGGACAGGGTAACAATCAGCCCCAGCATTTT | CASTPQGQGNNQPQHF | TRBD1 | TRBJ1-5 | TRBV19 | .
TGTGCCAGTAGTATAGGCGGGGACACCGGGGAGCTGTTTTTT | CASSIGGDTGELFF | . | TRBJ2-2 | TRBV19 | few
TGTGCCATCTCCGACATACCTAATGAGCAGTTCTTC | CAISDIPNEQFF | . | TRBJ2-1 | TRBV10-3 | few
TGTGCCATCAGTGAGTCGAGCTTAGGGACTGACTATGGCTACACCTTC | CAISESSLGTDYGYTF | . | TRBJ1-2 | TRBV10-3 | .
TGTGCCAGCAGACGGGTATACAATGAGCAGTTCTTC | CASRRVYNEQFF | . | TRBJ2-1 | TRBV27 | .
TGTGCCAGCAGTTACTCGATATTGGAGAACTATGGCTACACCTTC | CASSYSILENYGYTF | . | TRBJ1-2 | TRBV6-5 | .
TGCGCCAGCAGCTTGGGGGGGCAAAGTTCCTACGAGCAGTACTTC | CASSLGGQSSYEQYF | . | TRBJ2-7 | TRBV5-1 | .
TGTGCCAGCAGTAAGCCGGGACTAGCGGGGGGGCTGCGGTTCTTC | CASSKPGLAGGLRFF | TRBD2 | TRBJ2-1 | TRBV25-1 | .
TGTGCCAGCAGCTTTGGATCAGACACTGAAGCTTTCTTT | CASSFGSDTEAFF | . | TRBJ1-1 | TRBV7-6 | .
TGTGCCAGCAGCTTAGTAATTAGGAAGAAGACCGGGGAGCTGTTTTTT | CASSLVIRKKTGELFF | . | TRBJ2-2 | TRBV7-6 | .
TGTGCCGGAGGTAGACTAGCCTCCAATGAGCAGTTCTTC | CAGGRLASNEQFF | TRBD2 | TRBJ2-1 | TRBV7-9 | .
TGTGCCAGTCGGGGACCCCTCTCTGGGGCCAACGTCCTGACTTTC | CASRGPLSGANVLTF | . | TRBJ2-6 | TRBV13 | once
TGTGCCAGCAGCTTTGGTACCGCAGGGGAGCAGTTTTTT | CASSFGTAGEQFF | . | TRBJ1-4 | TRBV11-2 | .
TGTGCCAGCAGCGTAGATTTGGGCAGGGGGGGAGATACTGAAGCTTTCTTT | CASSVDLGRGGDTEAFF | TRBD1 | TRBJ1-1 | TRBV9 | .